One and the same sample provided the 24 T cell receptor beta chains below, sequenced in a study of blood T cells in healthy people across ages. Alongside a J-beta primer mix, a sample-barcoded 5' primer served in a second PCR lasting roughly 6 to 12 cycles. MiXCR, run by TCRdb on the 5' RACE reads, gives a single entry per CDR3 protein. The data show over 1,200,000 distinct CDR3 sequences, with around 59% seen just once and 6.7% held by the top ten. The sample was blood. The receptors were sampled from a man aged 18 to 30 in good health.

The CDR3 here is CASSLDPVRFSGQFF. The CDR3 bases are TGTGCCAGCAGCTTAGACCCAGTAAGGTTTTCCGGGCAGTTCTTC. The chain couples TRBV7-2 to TRBJ2-1; D gene uncertain. V was shortened by 1 base and J by 12 bases, with 19 bases between the two germline ends. The CDR3 is 15 residues long. Looked up from germline, CDR1 is SGHTA and CDR2 is FQGNSA. Full variable domain (rest looked up from reference TRBV7-2 and TRBJ2-1): GAGVSQSPSNKVTEKGKDVELRCDPISGHTALYWYRQSLGQGLEFLIYFQGNSAPDKSGLPSDRFSAERTGGSVSTLTIQRTQQEDSAVYLCASSLDPVRFSGQFFGPGTRLTVL.

This sequence joins TRBV29-1 and TRBJ2-1, with 12 bases aligning to TRBD2. The CDR3 length is 17 residues. After removal of 0 bases from V and 8 bases from J, the junction contained 11 bases not matched to a gene. Germline V gene lookup returns CDR1 SQVTM and CDR2 ANQGSEA. The CDR3 coding sequence is TGCAGCGTTGAAGATCTCCGGACTAGCGGGATATTCGATGAGCAGTTCTTC. It yields the protein CSVEDLRTSGIFDEQFF.

For the CDR3, the DNA is TGTGCCAGCAGCCACCAAGGAGCGGGAGGATACACAGATACGCAGTATTTT. Translation: CASSHQGAGGYTDTQYF. V and J are TRBV14 and TRBJ2-3; 9 bases are a match to TRBD2. The CDR3 has 17 amino acids. Germline V gene lookup returns CDR1 SGHDN and CDR2 FVKESK. Trimming removed 3 bases from V and 2 bases from J; junction bases left unmatched: 9. Drawing the rest from reference TRBV14 and TRBJ2-3, the complete variable domain is EAGVTQFPSHSVIEKGQTVTLRCDPISGHDNLYWYRRVMGKEIKFLLHFVKESKQDESGMPNNRFLAERTGGTYSTLKVQPAELEDSGVYFCASSHQGAGGYTDTQYFGPGTRLTVL.

This chain links TRBV29-1 with TRBJ1-1; the D gene is possibly TRBD1 (5 bases). Trimming stripped 6 bases from V and 3 bases from J, with 14 bases between. In germline, CDR1 is SQVTM, CDR2 ANQGSEA. The CDR3 is made up of 13 amino acids. The CDR3 here is CSVEQVEDTEAFF. For the CDR3, the DNA is TGCAGCGTAGAACAGGTAGAGGACACTGAAGCTTTCTTT.

With regard to this clonotype: Sequence at one end of the junction differs from germline and may be a read error. The chain combines TRBV4-2 with TRBJ2-1, with a tentative D call TRBD1 (5 bases). CDR3 length: 18 amino acids. Germline CDR1 and CDR2: LGHNA and YNFKEQ. CDR3 DNA sequence: TGTACCAGCAGCCAAGATGCCCCCACAGGAGTACTCGCGAATGAGCAGTTCTTC. It translates to CTSSQDAPTGVLANEQFF.

Regarding this clonotype: A read error may produce the germline difference seen at one junction end. The chain couples TRBV20-1 to TRBJ1-2, with no clear D. CDR3 size: 12 residues. CDR1 and CDR2 (germline): DFQATT, SNEGSKA (reference sequence). The CDR3 coding sequence is TGCAGTGCTAGGACCCAGCTGTATGGCTGCACCTTC. This encodes CSARTQLYGCTF.

The rearrangement joins TRBV6-5 to TRBJ1-5; 7 nucleotides line up with TRBD1. The ends lost 6 bases at V and 3 bases at J; junction bases unmatched: 11. The CDR3 has 16 residues. Looked up from germline, CDR1 is MNHEY and CDR2 is SVGAGI. CDR3 sequence reads: CASSPGQAPFNQPQHF. Written as DNA, the CDR3 is TGTGCCAGCAGCCCCGGACAGGCCCCTTTCAATCAGCCCCAGCATTTT.

This clonotype was detected ten times or more. This sequence joins TRBV29-1 and TRBJ2-1; 7 bases match TRBD2. V gave up 6 bases and J gave up 6 bases; unmatched junction bases: 17. Germline V lookup: CDR1 SQVTM, CDR2 ANQGSEA. This CDR3 has 16 residues. This CDR3 is CSVVHPRASGTNEQFF. The CDR3 DNA reads as TGCAGCGTGGTTCACCCCCGGGCTAGCGGAACCAATGAGCAGTTCTTC.

The chain has TRBV18 and TRBJ2-5; D ambiguous. The J call could be wrong; TRBJ2-7 is a better fit for the DNA end. The length of the CDR3 is 14 residues. The germline CDR1 and CDR2 sequences are KGHSH and LQKENI. The CDR3 spells CASSPWQDSYEQYF. For the CDR3, the DNA is TGTGCCAGCTCACCCTGGCAGGACTCCTACGAGCAGTACTTC.

The V and J genes are TRBV2 and TRBJ2-5; 7 nucleotides agree with TRBD1. V shed 4 bases and J 0 bases; nucleotides not matched to a gene: 2. The CDR3 has 14 residues. Germline CDR1 SNHLY, CDR2 FYNNEI. Here the CDR3 DNA reads TGTGCCAGCAGTGTAGGGGGCGACCAAGAGACCCAGTACTTC. Protein product: CASSVGGDQETQYF.

This chain connects TRBV4-1 to TRBJ2-5, with TRBD2 matching 10 bases. V lost 0 bases to trimming and J lost 3 bases; unmatched junction nucleotides: 1. The V gene's germline CDR1 is MGHRA and CDR2 YSYEKL. CDR3 length: 15 amino acids. CDR3 protein: CASSQDTSGEETQYF. The CDR3 DNA reads TGCGCCAGCAGCCAAGATACTAGCGGGGAAGAGACCCAGTACTTC.

The chain carries TRBV7-9 and TRBJ2-1; the D is unclear. V was trimmed by 4 bases and J by 12 bases, leaving 16 bases between them. The CDR3 totals 13 residues. Germline V CDR1 and CDR2: SEHNR, FQNEAQ (reference sequence). CDR3 residues: CASSSLIVVAQFF. CDR3 nucleotides: TGTGCCAGCAGCTCGCTAATAGTGGTGGCGCAGTTCTTC.

V gene TRBV20-1 combines with J gene TRBJ2-1; 12 bases are shared with TRBD2. CDR1 and CDR2 (germline): DFQATT, SNEGSKA (reference sequence). This CDR3 contains 15 residues. Trimming at V came to 0 bases and at J to 5 bases, leaving 2 bases not matched to a gene. CDR3: CSARDSSGGDNEQFF. The CDR3 DNA reads as TGCAGTGCTAGAGATTCTAGCGGGGGGGACAATGAGCAGTTCTTC.

This clonotype is a singleton in its sample. The chain is built from TRBV9 and TRBJ1-2; 8 nucleotides match TRBD1. With V trimmed by 4 bases and J by 4 bases, 9 bases remained unmatched. The CDR3 consists of 15 residues. Looked up from germline, CDR1 is SGDLS and CDR2 is YYNGEE. The CDR3 sequence is CASSSRTGPSYGYTF. DNA of the CDR3: TGTGCCAGCAGCTCTCGGACAGGGCCAAGCTATGGCTACACCTTC.

The chain links TRBV18 to TRBJ2-2; tentatively, D is TRBD1 (5 bases). Per germline, CDR1 KGHSH and CDR2 LQKENI. This CDR3 has 15 amino acids. V was pared by 3 bases and J by 3 bases, with 11 bases between. The DNA for the CDR3 is TGTGCCAGCTCACCGATGGGGCAGGACACCGGGGAGCTGTTTTTT. Protein: CASSPMGQDTGELFF.

The chain joins TRBV5-1 to TRBJ2-6; D gene uncertain. The germline CDR1 and CDR2 sequences are SGHRS and YFSETQ. The length of the CDR3 is 15 residues. The V gene lost 3 bases and the J gene lost 0 bases, with 7 bases spanning the gap. The CDR3 nucleotides read TGCGCCAGCAGCTCAGGACCCTCTGGGGCCAACGTCCTGACTTTC. It translates to CASSSGPSGANVLTF.

The genes are TRBV12-3 or TRBV12-4 and TRBJ2-2, with D unresolved. This CDR3 is 13 amino acids long. V lost 5 bases to trimming and J lost 7 bases, with 11 bases between them. This CDR3 is CASSHRGYGELFF. The CDR3 DNA reads TGTGCCAGCAGTCATAGAGGATACGGGGAGCTGTTTTTT.

The sample holds many counts of this clonotype. The chain links TRBV12-3 or TRBV12-4 to TRBJ2-7; 11 nucleotides line up with TRBD1. V trimming: 4 bases; J trimming: 4 bases; junction bases outside the gene matches: 3. The CDR3 has 14 amino acids. CDR3 protein: CASSWDRGSYEQYF. CDR3 in DNA: TGTGCCAGCAGTTGGGACAGGGGGAGTTACGAGCAGTACTTC.

J is TRBJ2-1 and V is TRBV7-9; D is unresolved. The CDR3 has 15 residues. V lost 6 bases, J lost 5 bases, and 17 bases lay in between. Germline CDR1 SEHNR, CDR2 FQNEAQ (reference sequence). The CDR3 protein is CASRVLANPDNEQFF. DNA of the CDR3: TGTGCCAGCAGGGTTCTCGCAAACCCTGACAATGAGCAGTTCTTC.

The chain is built from TRBV2 and TRBJ1-4, with D possibly matching TRBD1 (6 bases). V was cut by 6 bases and J by 8 bases, with 19 bases left in between. CDR1 is SNHLY and CDR2 is FYNNEI in the germline V gene. The CDR3 contains 15 residues. This CDR3 is CASRSIQGYSEKLFF. CDR3 nucleotide sequence: TGTGCCAGCAGGAGCATACAGGGATATTCAGAAAAACTGTTTTTT.

The chain carries TRBV4-1 and TRBJ2-7, with 9 bases aligning to TRBD1. In germline, CDR1 is MGHRA, CDR2 YSYEKL. The CDR3 runs to 16 residues. With 3 bases clipped from V and 3 bases from J, the junction kept 9 bases outside the gene matches. The CDR3 DNA is TGCGCCAGCAGCCAGGACAGGGGAGGTGATCTCTACGAGCAGTACTTC. This sequence encodes CASSQDRGGDLYEQYF.

This chain links TRBV12-3 or TRBV12-4 with TRBJ2-1, with unresolved D. Trimming cost V 4 bases and J 8 bases, with 9 bases left between them. The CDR3 is 12 amino acids. The CDR3 region is CASSSLHDEQFF. The CDR3 nucleotides are TGTGCCAGCAGTTCGCTCCATGATGAGCAGTTCTTC.

This rearrangement joins TRBV5-6 to TRBJ2-3; TRBD2 matches at 8 bases. The CDR3 has 16 amino acids. Unmatched junction bases numbered 6, after V lost 1 base and J lost 2 bases. Germline assignment: CDR1 SGHDT and CDR2 YYEEEE. The CDR3 here is CASSLLASGYTDTQYF. The DNA of the CDR3 is TGTGCCAGCAGCTTGCTGGCTAGCGGGTACACAGATACGCAGTATTTT.

This clonotype was picked up a small number of times. V gene TRBV10-3 combines with J gene TRBJ2-3; TRBD2 matches 11 bases. The CDR3 spans 15 residues. The junction had 6 bases not matched to a gene; V was cut back by 6 bases and J by 4 bases. The germline V gene has CDR1 ENHRY and CDR2 SYGVKD. The chain's CDR3 is CAIRNSGGEPDTQYF. The CDR3 DNA is TGTGCCATCAGAAATAGCGGGGGGGAACCAGATACGCAGTATTTT.